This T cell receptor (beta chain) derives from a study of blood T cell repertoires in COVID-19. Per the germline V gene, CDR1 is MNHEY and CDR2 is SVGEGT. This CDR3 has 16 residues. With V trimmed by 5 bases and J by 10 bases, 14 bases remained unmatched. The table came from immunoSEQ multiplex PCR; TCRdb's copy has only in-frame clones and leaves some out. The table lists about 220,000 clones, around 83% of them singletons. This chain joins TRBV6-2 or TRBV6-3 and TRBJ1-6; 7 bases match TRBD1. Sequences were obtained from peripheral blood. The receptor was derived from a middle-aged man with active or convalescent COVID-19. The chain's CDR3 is CASSLTRGQGGSPLHF. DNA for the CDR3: TGTGCCAGCAGTCTTACCCGCGGGCAGGGGGGATCACCCCTCCACTTT.